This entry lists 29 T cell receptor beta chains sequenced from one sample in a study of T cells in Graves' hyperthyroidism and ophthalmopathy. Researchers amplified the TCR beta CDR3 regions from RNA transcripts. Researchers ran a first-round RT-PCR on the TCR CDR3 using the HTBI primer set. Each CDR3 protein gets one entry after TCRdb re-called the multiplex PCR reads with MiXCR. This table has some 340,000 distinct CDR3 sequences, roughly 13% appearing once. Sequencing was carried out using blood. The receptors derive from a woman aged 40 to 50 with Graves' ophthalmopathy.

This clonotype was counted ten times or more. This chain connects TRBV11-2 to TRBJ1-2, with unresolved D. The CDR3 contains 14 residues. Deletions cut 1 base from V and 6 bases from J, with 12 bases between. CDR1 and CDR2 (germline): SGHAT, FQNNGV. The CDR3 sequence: CASSLAFRPDGYTF. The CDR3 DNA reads TGTGCCAGCAGCTTAGCCTTTCGACCGGATGGCTACACCTTC.

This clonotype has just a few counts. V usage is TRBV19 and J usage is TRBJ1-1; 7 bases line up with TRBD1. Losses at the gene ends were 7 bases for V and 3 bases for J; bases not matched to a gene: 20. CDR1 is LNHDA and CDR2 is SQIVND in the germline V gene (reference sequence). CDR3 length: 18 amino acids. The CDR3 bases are TGTGCCAGTAAGTTCGGGACAGAGAATTCGTTCATGGACACTGAAGCTTTCTTT. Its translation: CASKFGTENSFMDTEAFF. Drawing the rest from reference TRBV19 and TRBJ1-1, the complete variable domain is DGGITQSPKYLFRKEGQNVTLSCEQNLNHDAMYWYRQDPGQGLRLIYYSQIVNDFQKGDIAEGYSVSREKKESFPLTVTSAQKNPTAFYLCASKFGTENSFMDTEAFFGQGTRLTVV.

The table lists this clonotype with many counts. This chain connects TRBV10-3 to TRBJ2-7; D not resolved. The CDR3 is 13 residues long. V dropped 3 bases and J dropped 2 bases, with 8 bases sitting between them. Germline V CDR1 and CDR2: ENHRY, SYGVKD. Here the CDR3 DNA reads TGTGCCATCAGTGAAGCTGGGACCTACGAGCAGTACTTC. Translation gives CAISEAGTYEQYF.

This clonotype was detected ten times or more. CDR3 sequence (DNA): TGTGCCAGCAGCTGGGACAGGGGGAACACCGGGGAGCTGTTTTTT. Translating gives CASSWDRGNTGELFF. The chain links TRBV11-2 to TRBJ2-2, with 10 bases lining up with TRBD1. Per the germline V gene, CDR1 is SGHAT and CDR2 is FQNNGV. The CDR3 covers 15 residues. After removal of 4 bases from V and 1 base from J, the junction contained 0 bases not matched to a gene. The full variable domain, with the rest looked up from reference TRBV11-2 and TRBJ2-2, is EAGVAQSPRYKIIEKRQSVAFWCNPISGHATLYWYQQILGQGPKLLIQFQNNGVVDDSQLPKDRFSAERLKGVDSTLKIQPAKLEDSAVYLCASSWDRGNTGELFFGEGSRLTVL.

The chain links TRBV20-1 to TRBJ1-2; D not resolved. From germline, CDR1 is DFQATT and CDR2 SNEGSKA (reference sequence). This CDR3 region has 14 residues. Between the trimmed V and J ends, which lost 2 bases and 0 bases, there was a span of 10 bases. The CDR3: CSARSWTTNYGYTF. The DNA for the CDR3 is TGCAGTGCTAGATCATGGACTACTAACTATGGCTACACCTTC.

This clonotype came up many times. This CDR3 is CASSLFPDTQYF. The CDR3 DNA is TGTGCCAGCAGTTTATTTCCAGATACGCAGTATTTT. The V gene is TRBV28, the J gene TRBJ2-3; D is unresolved. V lost 1 base and J lost 4, with 3 bases in between. Germline CDR1 and CDR2: MDHEN and SYDVKM. This CDR3 is built from 12 residues. Full variable domain (missing parts from reference TRBV28 and TRBJ2-3): DVKVTQSSRYLVKRTGEKVFLECVQDMDHENMFWYRQDPGLGLRLIYFSYDVKMKEKGDIPEGYSVSREKKERFSLILESASTNQTSMYLCASSLFPDTQYFGPGTRLTVL.

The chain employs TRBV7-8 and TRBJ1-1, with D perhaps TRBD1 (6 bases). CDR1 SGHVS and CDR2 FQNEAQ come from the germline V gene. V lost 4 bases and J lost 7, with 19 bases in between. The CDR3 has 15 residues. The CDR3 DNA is TGTGCCAGCAGCTCACGTGGGGGCCTAACGGGTGAAGCTTTCTTT. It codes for CASSSRGGLTGEAFF.

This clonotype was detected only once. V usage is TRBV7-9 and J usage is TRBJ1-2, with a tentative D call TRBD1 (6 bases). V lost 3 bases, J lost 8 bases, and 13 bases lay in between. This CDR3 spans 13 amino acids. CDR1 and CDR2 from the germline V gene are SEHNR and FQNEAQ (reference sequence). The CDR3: CASSFGQYGGYTF. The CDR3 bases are TGTGCCAGCAGCTTCGGACAGTATGGGGGCTACACCTTC.

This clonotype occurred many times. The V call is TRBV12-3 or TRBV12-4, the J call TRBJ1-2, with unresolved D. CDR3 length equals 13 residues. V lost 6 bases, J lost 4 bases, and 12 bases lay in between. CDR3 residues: CASSAGRAYGYTF. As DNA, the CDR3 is TGTGCCAGCAGCGCCGGGAGAGCCTATGGCTACACCTTC.

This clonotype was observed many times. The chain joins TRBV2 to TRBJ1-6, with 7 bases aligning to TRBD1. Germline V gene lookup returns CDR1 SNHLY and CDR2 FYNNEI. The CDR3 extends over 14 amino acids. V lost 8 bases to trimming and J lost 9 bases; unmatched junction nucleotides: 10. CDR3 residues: CASWTPTGSSPLHF. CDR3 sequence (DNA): TGTGCCAGCTGGACCCCGACAGGGAGTTCACCCCTCCACTTT. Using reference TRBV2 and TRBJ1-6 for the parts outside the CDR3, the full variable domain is EPEVTQTPSHQVTQMGQEVILRCVPISNHLYFYWYRQILGQKVEFLVSFYNNEISEKSEIFDDQFSVERPDGSNFTLKIRSTKLEDSAMYFCASWTPTGSSPLHFGNGTRLTVT.

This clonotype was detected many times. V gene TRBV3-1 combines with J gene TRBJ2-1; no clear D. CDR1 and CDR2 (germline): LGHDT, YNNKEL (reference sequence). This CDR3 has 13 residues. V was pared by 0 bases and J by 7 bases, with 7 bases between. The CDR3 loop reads CASSQDDINEQFF. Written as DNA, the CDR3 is TGTGCCAGCAGCCAAGACGATATAAATGAGCAGTTCTTC.

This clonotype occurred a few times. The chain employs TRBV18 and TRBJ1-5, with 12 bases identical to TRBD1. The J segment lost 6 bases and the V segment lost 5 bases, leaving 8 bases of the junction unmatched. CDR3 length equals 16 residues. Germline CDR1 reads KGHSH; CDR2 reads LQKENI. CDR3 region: CASSAGTGGRGQPQHF. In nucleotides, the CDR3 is TGTGCCAGCTCAGCCGGGACAGGGGGCCGAGGTCAGCCCCAGCATTTT. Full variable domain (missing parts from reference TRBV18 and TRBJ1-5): NAGVMQNPRHLVRRRGQEARLRCSPMKGHSHVYWYRQLPEEGLKFMVYLQKENIIDESGMPKERFSAEFPKEGPSILRIQQVVRGDSAAYFCASSAGTGGRGQPQHFGDGTRLSIL.

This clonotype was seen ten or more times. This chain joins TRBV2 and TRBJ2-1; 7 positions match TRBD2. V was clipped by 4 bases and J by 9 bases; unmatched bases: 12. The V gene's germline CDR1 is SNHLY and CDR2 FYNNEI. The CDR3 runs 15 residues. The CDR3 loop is CASSGEGIGGSEQFF. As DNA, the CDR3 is TGTGCCAGCAGTGGGGAGGGCATTGGGGGTAGTGAGCAGTTCTTC.

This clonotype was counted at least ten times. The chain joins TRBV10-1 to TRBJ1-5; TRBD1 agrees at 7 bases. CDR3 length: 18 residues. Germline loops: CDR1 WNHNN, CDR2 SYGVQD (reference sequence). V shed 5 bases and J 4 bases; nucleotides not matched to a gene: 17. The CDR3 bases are TGCGCCAGCAGTCCACCTACTCAGTGGGCAGGGGGGAATCAGCCCCAGCATTTT. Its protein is CASSPPTQWAGGNQPQHF.

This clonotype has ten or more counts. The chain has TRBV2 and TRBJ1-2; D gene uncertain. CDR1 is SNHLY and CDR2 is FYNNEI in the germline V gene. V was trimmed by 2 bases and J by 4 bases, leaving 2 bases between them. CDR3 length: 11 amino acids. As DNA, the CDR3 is TGTGCCAGCAGTGAAATCTATGGCTACACCTTC. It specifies CASSEIYGYTF.

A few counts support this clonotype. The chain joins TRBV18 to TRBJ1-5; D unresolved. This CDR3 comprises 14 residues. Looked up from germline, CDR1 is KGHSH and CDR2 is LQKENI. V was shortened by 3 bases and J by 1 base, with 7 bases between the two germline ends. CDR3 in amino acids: CASSPGLSNQPQHF. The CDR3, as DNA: TGTGCCAGCTCACCTGGCTTGAGCAATCAGCCCCAGCATTTT. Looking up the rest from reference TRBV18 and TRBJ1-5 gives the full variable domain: NAGVMQNPRHLVRRRGQEARLRCSPMKGHSHVYWYRQLPEEGLKFMVYLQKENIIDESGMPKERFSAEFPKEGPSILRIQQVVRGDSAAYFCASSPGLSNQPQHFGDGTRLSIL.

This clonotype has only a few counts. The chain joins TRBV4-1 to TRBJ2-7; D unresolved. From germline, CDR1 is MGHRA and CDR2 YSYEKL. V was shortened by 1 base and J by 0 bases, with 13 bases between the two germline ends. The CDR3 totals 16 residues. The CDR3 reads CASSQAPGLPSYEQYF. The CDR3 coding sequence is TGCGCCAGCAGCCAAGCTCCGGGCCTTCCCTCCTACGAGCAGTACTTC.

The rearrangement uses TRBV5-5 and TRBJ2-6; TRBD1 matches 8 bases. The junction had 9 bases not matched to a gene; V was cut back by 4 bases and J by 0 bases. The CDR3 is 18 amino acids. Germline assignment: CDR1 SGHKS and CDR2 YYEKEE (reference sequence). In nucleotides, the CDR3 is TGTGCCAGCAGCCTGGCGGACAGGGCCAGCTCTGGGGCCAACGTCCTGACTTTC. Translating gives CASSLADRASSGANVLTF.

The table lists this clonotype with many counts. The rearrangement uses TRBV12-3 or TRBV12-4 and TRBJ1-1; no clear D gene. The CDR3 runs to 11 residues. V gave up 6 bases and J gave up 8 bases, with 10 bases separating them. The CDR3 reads CASRWTAEAFF. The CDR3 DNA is TGTGCCAGCAGATGGACGGCAGAAGCTTTCTTT.

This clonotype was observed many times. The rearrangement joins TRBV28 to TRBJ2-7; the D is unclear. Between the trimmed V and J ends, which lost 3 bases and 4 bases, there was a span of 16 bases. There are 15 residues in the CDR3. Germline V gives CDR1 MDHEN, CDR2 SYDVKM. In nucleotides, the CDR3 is TGTGCCAGCAGTTTGGGGTGGAACGGGCGTTACGAGCAGTACTTC. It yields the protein CASSLGWNGRYEQYF.

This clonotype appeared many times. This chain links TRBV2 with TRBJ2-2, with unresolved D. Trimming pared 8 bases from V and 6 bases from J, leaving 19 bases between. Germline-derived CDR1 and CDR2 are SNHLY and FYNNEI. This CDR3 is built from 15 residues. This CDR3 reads CASPSDPLKPGELFF. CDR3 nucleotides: TGTGCCAGCCCTTCTGACCCCTTGAAACCCGGGGAGCTGTTTTTT.

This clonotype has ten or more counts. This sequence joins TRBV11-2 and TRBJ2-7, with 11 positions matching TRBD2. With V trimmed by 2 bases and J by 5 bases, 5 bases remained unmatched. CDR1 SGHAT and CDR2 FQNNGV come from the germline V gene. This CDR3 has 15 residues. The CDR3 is CASSLYLAGGNEQYF. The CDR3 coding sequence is TGTGCCAGCAGCTTATATCTAGCGGGAGGAAACGAGCAGTACTTC. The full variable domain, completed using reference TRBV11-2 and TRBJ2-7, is EAGVAQSPRYKIIEKRQSVAFWCNPISGHATLYWYQQILGQGPKLLIQFQNNGVVDDSQLPKDRFSAERLKGVDSTLKIQPAKLEDSAVYLCASSLYLAGGNEQYFGPGTRLTVT.

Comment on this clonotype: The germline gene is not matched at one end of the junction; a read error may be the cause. Here the CDR3 DNA reads TGTACCAGCAGCGCCTCGCGGGGGGTCTACAATGAGCTGTTCTTC. This sequence encodes CTSSASRGVYNELFF. V and J are TRBV7-9 and TRBJ2-1, with 8 positions matching TRBD2. This CDR3 has 15 residues. CDR1 is SEHNR, CDR2 FQNEAQ, per germline (reference sequence).

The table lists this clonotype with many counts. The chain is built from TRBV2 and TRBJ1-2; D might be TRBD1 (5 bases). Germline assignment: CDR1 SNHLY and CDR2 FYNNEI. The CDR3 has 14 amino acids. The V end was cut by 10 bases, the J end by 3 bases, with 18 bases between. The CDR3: CAKRGSGEYYGYTF. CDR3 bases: TGTGCCAAAAGGGGTTCGGGGGAATACTATGGCTACACCTTC. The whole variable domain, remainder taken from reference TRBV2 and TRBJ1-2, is EPEVTQTPSHQVTQMGQEVILRCVPISNHLYFYWYRQILGQKVEFLVSFYNNEISEKSEIFDDQFSVERPDGSNFTLKIRSTKLEDSAMYFCAKRGSGEYYGYTFGSGTRLTVV.

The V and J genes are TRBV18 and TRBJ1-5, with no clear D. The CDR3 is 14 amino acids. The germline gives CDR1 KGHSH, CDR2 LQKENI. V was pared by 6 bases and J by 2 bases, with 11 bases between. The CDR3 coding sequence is TGTGCCAGCTCCTTTTCTAAGGGCAATCAGCCCCAGCATTTT. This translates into CASSFSKGNQPQHF.

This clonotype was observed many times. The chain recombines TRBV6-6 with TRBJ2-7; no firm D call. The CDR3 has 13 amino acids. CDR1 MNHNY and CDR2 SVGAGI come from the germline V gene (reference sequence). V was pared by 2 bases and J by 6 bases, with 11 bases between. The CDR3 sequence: CASSYTTRGEQYF. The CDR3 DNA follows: TGTGCCAGCAGTTACACGACCCGTGGCGAGCAGTACTTC.

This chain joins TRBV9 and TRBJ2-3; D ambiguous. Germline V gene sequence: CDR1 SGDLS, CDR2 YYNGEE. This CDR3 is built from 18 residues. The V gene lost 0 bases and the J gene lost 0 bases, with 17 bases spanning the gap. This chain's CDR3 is CASSVESPATHSTDTQYF. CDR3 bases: TGTGCCAGCAGCGTAGAAAGCCCCGCTACCCATAGCACAGATACGCAGTATTTT.

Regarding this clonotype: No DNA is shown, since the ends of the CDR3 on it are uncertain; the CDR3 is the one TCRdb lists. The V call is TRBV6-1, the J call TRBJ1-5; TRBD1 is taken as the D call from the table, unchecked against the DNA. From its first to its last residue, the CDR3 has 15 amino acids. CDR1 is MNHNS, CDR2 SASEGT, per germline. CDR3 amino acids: CASSSSGQGNQPQHF.

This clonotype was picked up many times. Written as DNA, the CDR3 is TGCAGCGTTGAGGCCAGGGGCATGAACACTGAAGCTTTCTTT. Protein sequence: CSVEARGMNTEAFF. The gene calls are TRBV29-1 and TRBJ1-1; a possible D gene is TRBD1 (6 bases). Trimming took off 3 bases at V and 0 bases at J, with 11 bases between the two ends. This CDR3 is built from 14 residues. Germline V lookup: CDR1 SQVTM, CDR2 ANQGSEA.